Listed below are T cell receptor beta chains from one sample, sequenced in a study of Graves' ophthalmopathy and Graves' hyperthyroidism. TCRdb processed the multiplex PCR reads anew with MiXCR; each CDR3 protein has one entry. This table holds about 620,000 distinct CDR3 sequences, about 24% found once. Specimen: peripheral blood. These TCRs come from a woman between 18 and 29 years old with stable Graves' hyperthyroidism. Some clones in this sample may be carry-over from other donors' samples. The CDR3 runs from the conserved cysteine through the conserved F or W. D genes are given only for firm matches. A clone size is listed for some rows: how often the clone was seen (once, few, many), or a class if it is expanded.

v_gene: TRBV7-8; j_gene: TRBJ1-5; abundance: NA; d_gene: NA; CDR3aa: CASSPHRVGSNQPQHF; CDR3nt: TGTGCCAGCAGCCCCCACAGGGTAGGGAGCAATCAGCCCCAGCATTTT
v_gene: TRBV9; j_gene: TRBJ1-2; abundance: many; d_gene: NA; CDR3aa: CASSVGTGAEGYTF; CDR3nt: TGTGCCAGCAGCGTAGGGACGGGGGCGGAAGGCTACACCTTC
v_gene: TRBV10-3; j_gene: TRBJ1-5; abundance: many; d_gene: NA; CDR3aa: CAISVNNQPQHF; CDR3nt: TGTGCCATCAGTGTCAACAATCAGCCCCAGCATTTT
v_gene: TRBV28; j_gene: TRBJ1-3; abundance: many; d_gene: NA; CDR3aa: CASNPGVENSGNTIYF; CDR3nt: TGTGCCAGCAACCCTGGGGTGGAAAACTCTGGAAACACCATATATTTT
v_gene: TRBV6-1; j_gene: TRBJ2-6; abundance: many; d_gene: TRBD1; CDR3aa: CASSGSGQGISGANVLTF; CDR3nt: TGTGCCAGCAGTGGTTCGGGACAGGGGATTTCTGGGGCCAACGTCCTGACTTTC
v_gene: TRBV20-1; j_gene: TRBJ1-1; abundance: NA; d_gene: TRBD1; CDR3aa: CSASRGRNTEAFF; CDR3nt: TGCAGTGCTTCCAGGGGGAGAAACACTGAAGCTTTCTTT
v_gene: TRBV30; j_gene: TRBJ2-7; abundance: NA; d_gene: NA; CDR3aa: CAWSNLGEQYF; CDR3nt: TGTGCCTGGAGTAACCTGGGGGAGCAGTACTTC
v_gene: TRBV30; j_gene: TRBJ1-5; abundance: NA; d_gene: TRBD1; CDR3aa: CACRERGRGGNQPQHF; CDR3nt: TGTGCCTGCCGAGAGAGGGGGCGCGGGGGCAATCAGCCCCAGCATTTT
v_gene: TRBV12-3/TRBV12-4; j_gene: TRBJ1-6; abundance: NA; d_gene: NA; CDR3aa: CASSLGAAYNSHLHF; CDR3nt: TGTGCCAGCAGTTTAGGGGCGGCCTATAATTCACACCTCCACTTT
v_gene: TRBV7-8; j_gene: TRBJ1-2; abundance: many; d_gene: NA; CDR3aa: CASTERDGYGYTF; CDR3nt: TGTGCCAGCACTGAGAGGGACGGGTACGGCTACACCTTC
v_gene: TRBV7-2; j_gene: TRBJ2-7; abundance: many; d_gene: TRBD2; CDR3aa: CASSPLRETYEQYF; CDR3nt: TGTGCCAGCAGCCCGTTGCGGGAGACCTACGAGCAGTACTTC
v_gene: TRBV5-1; j_gene: TRBJ1-1; abundance: many; d_gene: NA; CDR3aa: CASRLVGKSAEAFF; CDR3nt: TGCGCCAGCAGATTGGTGGGGAAAAGTGCTGAAGCTTTCTTT
v_gene: TRBV2; j_gene: TRBJ1-5; abundance: many; d_gene: NA; CDR3aa: CASSEGSSNQPQHF; CDR3nt: TGTGCCAGCAGTGAAGGTAGTAGCAATCAGCCCCAGCATTTT
v_gene: TRBV24-1; j_gene: TRBJ2-3; abundance: few; d_gene: TRBD2; CDR3aa: CATSDGVKRGVTDTQYF; CDR3nt: TGTGCCACCAGTGATGGGGTGAAGCGGGGGGTCACAGATACGCAGTATTTT
v_gene: TRBV12-3/TRBV12-4; j_gene: TRBJ1-5; abundance: many; d_gene: NA; CDR3aa: CASSTEGQPQHF; CDR3nt: TGTGCCAGCAGCACCGAGGGTCAGCCCCAGCATTTT
v_gene: TRBV4-1; j_gene: TRBJ2-6; abundance: few; d_gene: NA; CDR3aa: CASSQSVRGLTSGANVLTF; CDR3nt: TGCGCCAGCAGCCAATCTGTGCGGGGGCTTACCTCTGGGGCCAACGTCCTGACTTTC
v_gene: TRBV13; j_gene: TRBJ2-7; abundance: many; d_gene: TRBD2; CDR3aa: CASSLVLAGGPGEQYF; CDR3nt: TGTGCCAGCAGCTTGGTCCTAGCGGGAGGGCCTGGCGAGCAGTACTTC
v_gene: TRBV6-4; j_gene: TRBJ1-2; abundance: NA; d_gene: NA; CDR3aa: CASREKANYGYTF; CDR3nt: TGTGCCAGCAGAGAGAAAGCTAACTATGGCTACACCTTC
v_gene: TRBV4-1; j_gene: TRBJ1-5; abundance: many; d_gene: NA; CDR3aa: CASSQGVISRGRSNQPQHF; CDR3nt: TGCGCCAGCAGCCAAGGGGTGATCAGCCGGGGAAGGAGCAATCAGCCCCAGCATTTT
v_gene: TRBV6-1; j_gene: TRBJ1-2; abundance: few; d_gene: TRBD1; CDR3aa: CASSGLTGGESDYGYTF; CDR3nt: TGTGCCAGCAGTGGTTTGACAGGGGGCGAGAGTGACTATGGCTACACCTTC
v_gene: TRBV20-1; j_gene: TRBJ2-7; abundance: few; d_gene: TRBD1; CDR3aa: CSASFEDRGYEQYF; CDR3nt: TGCAGTGCTAGTTTTGAGGACAGGGGCTACGAGCAGTACTTC
v_gene: TRBV4-1; j_gene: TRBJ1-1; abundance: NA; d_gene: NA; CDR3aa: CASSQRQSLTEAFF; CDR3nt: TGCGCCAGCAGCCAGCGGCAGTCCCTAACTGAAGCTTTCTTT
v_gene: TRBV29-1; j_gene: TRBJ2-5; abundance: many; d_gene: NA; CDR3aa: CSVTGSPAAETQYF; CDR3nt: TGCAGCGTAACCGGGTCCCCGGCGGCTGAGACCCAGTACTTC
v_gene: TRBV28; j_gene: TRBJ1-2; abundance: NA; d_gene: NA; CDR3aa: CASRLVLRANYGYTF; CDR3nt: TGTGCCAGCCGGTTGGTACTACGAGCTAACTATGGCTACACCTTC
v_gene: TRBV6-4; j_gene: TRBJ2-7; abundance: many; d_gene: NA; CDR3aa: CVSSYGDGYEQYF; CDR3nt: TGTGTCAGCAGTTACGGGGACGGGTACGAGCAGTACTTC
v_gene: TRBV7-9; j_gene: TRBJ2-7; abundance: many; d_gene: TRBD1; CDR3aa: CASSFDWGTGTYYEQYF; CDR3nt: TGTGCCAGCAGCTTTGACTGGGGGACAGGGACTTACTACGAGCAGTACTTC
v_gene: TRBV11-2; j_gene: TRBJ1-2; abundance: few; d_gene: TRBD1; CDR3aa: CASSLTGTGGYYGYTF; CDR3nt: TGTGCCAGCAGCTTGACCGGGACAGGAGGGTACTATGGCTACACCTTC
v_gene: TRBV19; j_gene: TRBJ1-1; abundance: NA; d_gene: TRBD1; CDR3aa: CASSLGTGIMNTEAFF; CDR3nt: TGTGCCAGTAGTCTGGGGACAGGGATCATGAACACTGAAGCTTTCTTT
v_gene: TRBV15; j_gene: TRBJ2-7; abundance: many; d_gene: TRBD1; CDR3aa: CATSVGTGSDEQYF; CDR3nt: TGTGCCACCTCCGTAGGGACAGGCAGCGACGAGCAGTACTTC
v_gene: TRBV5-1; j_gene: TRBJ2-7; abundance: many; d_gene: TRBD1; CDR3aa: CASSYSNPGGQGVGEQYF; CDR3nt: TGCGCCAGCAGCTATTCTAACCCTGGGGGACAGGGTGTTGGCGAGCAGTACTTC
v_gene: TRBV13; j_gene: TRBJ1-6; abundance: few; d_gene: NA; CDR3aa: CASSLSGRVRSPLHF; CDR3nt: TGTGCCAGCAGCTTATCTGGCAGGGTGCGGTCACCCCTCCACTTT
v_gene: TRBV4-1; j_gene: TRBJ2-5; abundance: many; d_gene: TRBD1; CDR3aa: CASSQEPGQGKGNKETQYF; CDR3nt: TGCGCCAGCAGCCAAGAACCGGGACAGGGGAAAGGGAATAAAGAGACCCAGTACTTC
v_gene: TRBV7-8; j_gene: TRBJ2-7; abundance: few; d_gene: NA; CDR3aa: CASSLGGGIPVWEQYF; CDR3nt: TGTGCCAGCAGCTTAGGAGGGGGAATCCCGGTTTGGGAGCAGTACTTC
v_gene: TRBV25-1; j_gene: TRBJ1-5; abundance: few; d_gene: NA; CDR3aa: CASSAIGYQPQHF; CDR3nt: TGTGCCAGCAGTGCTATCGGGTATCAGCCCCAGCATTTT
v_gene: TRBV30; j_gene: TRBJ2-7; abundance: many; d_gene: NA; CDR3aa: CAWSVEGAQPEQYF; CDR3nt: TGTGCCTGGAGTGTAGAGGGAGCGCAGCCCGAGCAGTACTTC
v_gene: TRBV14; j_gene: TRBJ2-2; abundance: NA; d_gene: NA; CDR3aa: CASSQEQASNTGELFF; CDR3nt: TGTGCCAGCAGCCAAGAACAGGCGTCGAACACCGGGGAGCTGTTTTTT
v_gene: TRBV6-1; j_gene: TRBJ2-7; abundance: many; d_gene: NA; CDR3aa: CASSEATDYEQYF; CDR3nt: TGTGCCAGCAGTGAAGCAACAGACTACGAGCAGTACTTC
v_gene: TRBV12-3/TRBV12-4; j_gene: TRBJ1-5; abundance: once; d_gene: TRBD1; CDR3aa: CASSLEGQGRGNQPQHF; CDR3nt: TGTGCCAGCAGTTTAGAGGGACAGGGGCGGGGCAATCAGCCCCAGCATTTT
v_gene: TRBV3-1; j_gene: TRBJ2-7; abundance: few; d_gene: TRBD1; CDR3aa: CASSYRGQNEQYF; CDR3nt: TGTGCCAGCAGCTACAGGGGGCAAAACGAGCAGTACTTC
v_gene: TRBV7-6; j_gene: TRBJ1-1; abundance: many; d_gene: NA; CDR3aa: CASSLAAGAQAFF; CDR3nt: TGTGCCAGCAGCTTAGCAGCGGGGGCGCAAGCTTTCTTT
v_gene: TRBV12-3/TRBV12-4; j_gene: TRBJ2-2; abundance: NA; d_gene: NA; CDR3aa: CASSWARGIAGELFF; CDR3nt: TGTGCCAGCAGTTGGGCCAGGGGAATCGCCGGGGAGCTGTTTTTT
v_gene: TRBV20-1; j_gene: TRBJ2-5; abundance: many; d_gene: NA; CDR3aa: CSARVLLQETQYF; CDR3nt: TGCAGTGCTAGAGTCCTGTTACAAGAGACCCAGTACTTC